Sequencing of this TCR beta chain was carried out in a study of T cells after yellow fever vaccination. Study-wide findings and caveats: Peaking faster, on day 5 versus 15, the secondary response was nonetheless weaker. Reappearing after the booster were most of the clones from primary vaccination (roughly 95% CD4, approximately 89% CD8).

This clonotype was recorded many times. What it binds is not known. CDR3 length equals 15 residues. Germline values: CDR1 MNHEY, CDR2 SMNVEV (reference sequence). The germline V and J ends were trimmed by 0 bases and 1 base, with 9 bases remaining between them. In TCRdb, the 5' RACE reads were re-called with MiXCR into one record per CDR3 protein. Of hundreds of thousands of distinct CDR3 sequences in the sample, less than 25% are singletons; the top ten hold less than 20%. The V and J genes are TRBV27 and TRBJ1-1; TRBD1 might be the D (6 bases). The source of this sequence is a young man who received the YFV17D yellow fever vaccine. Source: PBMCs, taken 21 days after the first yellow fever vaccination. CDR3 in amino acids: CASSLSPGANTEAFF. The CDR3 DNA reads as TGTGCCAGCAGTTTATCTCCAGGGGCGAACACTGAAGCTTTCTTT.